This is a list of T cell receptor beta chains from one sample in a study of beta chain features in type 1 diabetes. Only in-frame clones appear in the TCRdb table, and some are missing; sequencing was by immunoSEQ multiplex PCR. The sample yields 400,000 or so clones, roughly 9.8% seen once. What was sequenced was central memory CD4+ T cells from blood. These receptors were collected from a man aged 25 to 45 with type 1 diabetes. Each CDR3 is given with its conserved first and last residue. The D gene is left open where the match is weak. Clone size appears in some rows only: once, few, many, or a class for an expanded clone.

-	TRBV13	TRBJ1-5	few	CASSLGQEVQGNQPQHF	TGTGCCAGCAGCTTAGGCCAGGAGGTACAGGGTAATCAGCCCCAGCATTTT
-	TRBV2	TRBJ2-3	few	CASSGTSSLYF	TGTGCCAGCAGTGGTACTAGTAGTCTGTATTTT
-	TRBV10-3	TRBJ1-1	few	CAISALSGDTEAFF	TGTGCCATCAGTGCTCTTTCGGGGGACACTGAAGCTTTCTTT
-	TRBV28	TRBJ1-4	few	CASSIPGLTNEKLFF	TGTGCCAGCAGTATTCCAGGGTTGACTAATGAAAAACTGTTTTTT
-	TRBV5-6	TRBJ2-7	few	CASSPSPGTSLYEQYF	TGTGCCAGCAGCCCCTCCCCCGGGACATCCCTCTACGAGCAGTACTTC
TRBD1	TRBV5-4	TRBJ1-2	few	CASSPTTGIYGYTF	TGCGCCAGCAGCCCTACGACAGGGATCTATGGCTACACCTTC
-	TRBV7-2	TRBJ2-3	few	CASSLGPYGVSITDTQYF	TGTGCCAGCAGCTTAGGCCCCTATGGAGTCAGCATCACAGATACGCAGTATTTT
TRBD2	TRBV27	TRBJ2-3	-	CASRKTSGTDTQYF	TGTGCCAGCAGGAAGACTAGCGGCACAGATACGCAGTATTTT
TRBD1	TRBV7-6	TRBJ1-2	few	CASSLDRGGGYGYTF	TGTGCCAGCAGCCTTGACAGGGGGGGAGGCTATGGCTACACCTTC
-	TRBV6-1	TRBJ1-4	few	CASSRQTGEKLFF	TGTGCCAGCAGCCGACAGACGGGTGAAAAACTGTTTTTT
TRBD1	TRBV5-5	TRBJ2-3	few	CASSEGGPTATQYF	TGTGCCAGCAGCGAAGGGGGCCCTACGGCTACGCAGTATTTT
TRBD2	TRBV9	TRBJ2-5	few	CASSVGTSGAQETQYF	TGTGCCAGCAGCGTAGGCACTAGCGGGGCCCAAGAGACCCAGTACTTC
-	TRBV28	TRBJ2-3	-	CASSLNWLGSTDTQYF	TGTGCCAGCAGTTTAAACTGGTTGGGAAGCACAGATACGCAGTATTTT
TRBD1	TRBV28	TRBJ1-5	few	CASSPGGSNQPQHF	TGTGCCAGCAGTCCAGGGGGGAGCAATCAGCCCCAGCATTTT
-	TRBV27	TRBJ2-7	-	CASSFSLAVSSYEQYF	TGTGCCAGCAGTTTCTCGTTGGCGGTAAGCTCCTACGAGCAGTACTTC
TRBD1	TRBV5-1	TRBJ1-1	few	CASSLTGGGWNTEAFF	TGCGCCAGCAGCTTGACAGGGGGCGGATGGAACACTGAAGCTTTCTTT
-	TRBV5-6	TRBJ1-5	-	CASSLAPNQPQHF	TGTGCCAGCAGCTTGGCTCCCAATCAGCCCCAGCATTTT
TRBD2	TRBV7-9	TRBJ2-1	-	CASTLSGRASNEQFF	TGTGCCAGCACTCTGAGCGGGAGGGCCTCGAATGAGCAGTTCTTC
-	TRBV4-2	TRBJ1-5	-	CASSQDVEATPNQPQHF	TGTGCCAGCAGCCAAGATGTCGAAGCGACCCCCAATCAGCCCCAGCATTTT
TRBD1	TRBV5-6	TRBJ1-2	-	CASSALGTGGDGYTF	TGTGCCAGCAGCGCTTTAGGGACAGGGGGCGATGGCTACACCTTC
TRBD2	TRBV4-2	TRBJ2-1	-	CASSQGPLAAYNEQFF	TGTGCCAGCAGCCAAGGTCCCCTAGCGGCATACAATGAGCAGTTCTTC
-	TRBV7-2	TRBJ2-3	few	CASSLVLAWADTQYF	TGTGCCAGCAGCTTAGTACTAGCATGGGCAGATACGCAGTATTTT
-	TRBV28	TRBJ2-5	-	CASSRGGSQETQYF	TGTGCCAGCAGCCGTGGGGGCTCCCAAGAGACCCAGTACTTC
-	TRBV9	TRBJ1-2	few	CASSVSPGRNYGYTF	TGTGCCAGCAGCGTGAGTCCGGGACGGAACTATGGCTACACCTTC
-	TRBV10-3	TRBJ2-2	many	CAISGPTGELFF	TGTGCCATCAGTGGGCCGACCGGGGAGCTGTTTTTT
-	TRBV10-3	TRBJ2-1	many	CASHSGGDNEQFF	TGTGCCTCGCACAGCGGAGGGGACAATGAGCAGTTCTTC
TRBD1	TRBV6-6	TRBJ2-7	-	CASRTGRFNEQYF	TGTGCCAGCAGGACAGGGCGGTTTAACGAGCAGTACTTC
TRBD2	TRBV7-2	TRBJ2-5	-	CASSPESGRGTQYF	TGTGCCAGCAGCCCGGAGAGCGGGAGAGGGACCCAGTACTTC
-	TRBV18	TRBJ1-1	-	CASSPQTNTEAFF	TGTGCCAGCTCACCACAGACGAACACTGAAGCTTTCTTT
TRBD1	TRBV6-1	TRBJ2-3	-	CASTGQSLTATQYF	TGTGCCAGCACGGGACAGAGTCTCACAGCTACGCAGTATTTT
-	TRBV9	TRBJ1-1	many	CASMRISMNTEAFF	TGTGCCAGCATGCGGATTTCCATGAACACTGAAGCTTTCTTT
TRBD1	TRBV5-4	TRBJ2-1	few	CASSLGGPGQGAYNEQFF	TGTGCCAGCAGCTTGGGAGGTCCGGGACAGGGGGCCTACAATGAGCAGTTCTTC
-	TRBV7-3	TRBJ2-1	-	CASSSGSSYNEQFF	TGTGCCAGCAGCTCAGGTAGCTCCTACAATGAGCAGTTCTTC
-	TRBV18	TRBJ2-5	-	CASSPGATSQETQYF	TGTGCCAGCTCACCCGGGGCGACTAGCCAAGAGACCCAGTACTTC
-	TRBV5-8	TRBJ2-6	few	CASSGVGTVSSVNVLTF	TGTGCCAGCAGCGGCGTCGGGACGGTCTCTAGCGTCAACGTCCTGACTTTC
TRBD2	TRBV19	TRBJ2-1	few	CASSIDEGLAGHNEQFF	TGTGCCAGTAGTATAGATGAGGGACTAGCGGGACACAATGAGCAGTTCTTC
-	TRBV7-2	TRBJ2-5	few	CASSLRQPQETQYF	TGTGCCAGCAGCTTAAGACAGCCGCAAGAGACCCAGTACTTC
-	TRBV6-6	TRBJ1-1	many	CASTHGRGNTEAFF	TGTGCCAGCACCCACGGGCGGGGGAACACTGAAGCTTTCTTT
-	TRBV11-2	TRBJ2-5	few	CASSLYGSGLGETQYF	TGTGCCAGCAGCTTATATGGGAGCGGACTCGGGGAGACCCAGTACTTC
-	TRBV7-2	TRBJ2-6	-	CASSQSTGLGANVLTF	TGTGCCAGCAGCCAATCCACAGGGTTAGGGGCCAACGTCCTGACTTTC
TRBD1	TRBV28	TRBJ2-7	many	CASSGAGTGLGEQYF	TGTGCCAGCAGTGGAGCCGGGACAGGGTTAGGCGAGCAGTACTTC
-	TRBV6-1	TRBJ1-3	-	CASSSRGVSGNTIYF	TGTGCCAGCTCATCCCGGGGGGTCTCTGGAAACACCATATATTTT
TRBD2	TRBV11-2	TRBJ2-1	-	CASVRPAGESSEQFF	TGTGCCAGCGTGAGGCCGGCGGGAGAGAGTAGTGAGCAGTTCTTC
-	TRBV28	TRBJ1-2	-	CASSITLRGYTF	TGTGCCAGCAGTATTACCCTAAGGGGCTACACCTTC
-	TRBV19	TRBJ2-1	few	CASSMNTNSYNEQFF	TGTGCCAGTAGTATGAACACGAACTCCTACAATGAGCAGTTCTTC
-	TRBV6-1	TRBJ1-4	few	CASSVYGAPNEKLFF	TGTGCCAGCAGTGTCTACGGGGCCCCTAATGAAAAACTGTTTTTT
TRBD1	TRBV5-4	TRBJ1-1	-	CASSLGQGVTVRYTEAFF	TGTGCCAGCAGCTTGGGACAGGGCGTTACAGTTAGGTACACTGAAGCTTTCTTT
-	TRBV5-1	TRBJ1-3	-	CASSLMADSGNTIYF	TGCGCCAGCAGCTTGATGGCCGACTCTGGAAACACCATATATTTT
-	TRBV5-4	TRBJ1-1	-	CASSSPGQYTEAFF	TGTGCCAGCAGCTCCCCAGGACAGTACACTGAAGCTTTCTTT
TRBD1	TRBV5-4	TRBJ2-3	-	CASRSGQDTDTQYF	TGTGCCAGCAGATCGGGACAGGACACAGATACGCAGTATTTT
TRBD1	TRBV5-1	TRBJ2-1	-	CASSPLGQEGNEQFF	TGCGCCAGCAGCCCACTGGGACAGGAAGGAAATGAGCAGTTCTTC
TRBD1	TRBV11-2	TRBJ2-3	-	CASSPADRVGDTQYF	TGTGCCAGCAGCCCGGCGGACAGGGTTGGAGATACGCAGTATTTT
-	TRBV27	TRBJ2-7	few	CASSWTGTYEQYF	TGTGCCAGCAGTTGGACTGGGACTTACGAGCAGTACTTC